This record concerns one T cell receptor beta chain sequence. Its antigen is unidentified. The sample originates from a study of spatial heterogeneity in lung cancer. Study-wide results and limits: Counts that tracked tumor mutation counts were those of expanded intratumoral alpha and beta TCRs.

TCRdb re-called the 5' RACE reads with MiXCR, one entry per CDR3 protein. This table has roughly 28,000 distinct CDR3 sequences, 7.1% appearing once. Time point given: sample taken at primary tumor resection. Donors were about 70 untreated early-stage non-small cell lung cancer patients. Germline loops: CDR1 MNHNS, CDR2 SASEGT. CDR3 length: 15 residues. V shed 4 bases and J 9 bases; nucleotides not matched to a gene: 9. The chain links TRBV6-1 to TRBJ1-6; TRBD1 agrees at 7 bases. The TCR sequence derives from a male donor with early-stage non-small cell lung cancer. This material consisted of lung tumor tissue, taken at surgery. The DNA for the CDR3 is TGTGCCAGCAGTGCCGAGCAGGGGGTCGGTTCACCCCTCCACTTT. It specifies CASSAEQGVGSPLHF.